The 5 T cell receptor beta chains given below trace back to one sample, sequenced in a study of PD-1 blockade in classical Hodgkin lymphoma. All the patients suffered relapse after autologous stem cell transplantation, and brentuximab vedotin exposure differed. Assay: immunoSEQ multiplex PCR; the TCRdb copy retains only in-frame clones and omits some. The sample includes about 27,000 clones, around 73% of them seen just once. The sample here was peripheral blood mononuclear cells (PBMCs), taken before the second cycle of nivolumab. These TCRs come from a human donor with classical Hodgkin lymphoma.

The CDR3 spells CASSRTGEESGYTF. CDR3 nucleotide sequence: TGTGCCAGCAGCCGGACAGGGGAGGAGTCTGGCTACACCTTC. The chain combines TRBV7-9 with TRBJ1-2; 9 nucleotides match TRBD1. The CDR3 is made up of 14 amino acids. Trimming took 5 bases from V and 7 from J; bases not matched to a gene: 8. CDR1 and CDR2 from the germline V gene are SEHNR and FQNEAQ (reference sequence).

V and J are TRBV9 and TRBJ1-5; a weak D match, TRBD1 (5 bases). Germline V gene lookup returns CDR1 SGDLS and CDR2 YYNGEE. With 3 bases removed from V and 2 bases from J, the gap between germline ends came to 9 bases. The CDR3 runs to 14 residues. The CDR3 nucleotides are TGTGCCAGCAGCGGGGTGGGGGGCAATCAGCCCCAGCATTTT. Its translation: CASSGVGGNQPQHF.

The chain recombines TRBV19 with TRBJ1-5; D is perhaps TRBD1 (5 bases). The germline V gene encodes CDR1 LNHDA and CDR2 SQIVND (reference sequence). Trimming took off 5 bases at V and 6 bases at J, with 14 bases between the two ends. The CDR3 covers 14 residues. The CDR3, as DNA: TGTGCCAGTAGTGAAGGGAGGGGAGGTCAGCCCCAGCATTTT. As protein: CASSEGRGGQPQHF.

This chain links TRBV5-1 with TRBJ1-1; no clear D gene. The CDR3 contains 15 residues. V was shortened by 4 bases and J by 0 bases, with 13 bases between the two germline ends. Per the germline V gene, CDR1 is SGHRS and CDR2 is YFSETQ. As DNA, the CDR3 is TGCGCCAGCAGCCCCGGGCACACCCTGAACACTGAAGCTTTCTTT. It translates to CASSPGHTLNTEAFF.

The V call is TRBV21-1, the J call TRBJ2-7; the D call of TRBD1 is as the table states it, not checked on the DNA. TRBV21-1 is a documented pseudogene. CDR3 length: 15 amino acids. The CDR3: CASSKVAGQTYEQYF. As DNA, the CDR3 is TGTGCCAGCAGCAAAGTGGCAGGCCAAACCTACGAGCAGTACTTC.